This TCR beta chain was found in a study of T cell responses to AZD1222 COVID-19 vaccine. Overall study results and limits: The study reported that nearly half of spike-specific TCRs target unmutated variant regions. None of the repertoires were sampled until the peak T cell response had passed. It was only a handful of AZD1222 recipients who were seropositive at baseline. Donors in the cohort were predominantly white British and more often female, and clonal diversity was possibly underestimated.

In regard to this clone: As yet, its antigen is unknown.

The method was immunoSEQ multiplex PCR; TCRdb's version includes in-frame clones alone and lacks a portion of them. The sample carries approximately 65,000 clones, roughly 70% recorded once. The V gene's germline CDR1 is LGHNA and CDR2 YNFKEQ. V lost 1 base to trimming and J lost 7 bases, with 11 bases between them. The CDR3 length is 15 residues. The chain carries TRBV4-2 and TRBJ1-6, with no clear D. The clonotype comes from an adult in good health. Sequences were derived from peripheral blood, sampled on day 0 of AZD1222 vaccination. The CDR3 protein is CASSQGETPNSPLHF. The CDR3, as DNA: TGTGCCAGCAGCCAAGGGGAGACCCCCAATTCACCCCTCCACTTT.